The 9 T cell receptor beta chains reported below all come from one sample, sequenced in a study of identical twins. One entry per CDR3 protein results from TCRdb running MiXCR on the 5' RACE reads. The top ten clones hold more than 10% of a sample with a few hundred thousand distinct CDR3 sequences, roughly 18% of them seen once. The source material was naive T cells sorted from blood. The receptors shown here come from a man aged 50 or older in good health.

In its sample, this clonotype was seen many times. The J gene is TRBJ2-2, the V gene TRBV27; D is unresolved. This CDR3 comprises 18 residues. V was trimmed by 5 bases and J by 5 bases, leaving 24 bases between them. Germline-derived CDR1 and CDR2 are MNHEY and SMNVEV (reference sequence). The CDR3 coding sequence is TGTGCCAGCAGTCCTAGAGAGACTTTAGGGAAGCGAACCGGGGAGCTGTTTTTT. Its translation: CASSPRETLGKRTGELFF.

There are a few counts of this clonotype. The CDR3 loop reads CSAVPSQGLYSNQPQHF. The CDR3 bases are TGCAGTGCCGTACCTAGTCAGGGACTTTATAGCAATCAGCCCCAGCATTTT. This chain uses TRBV20-1 with TRBJ1-5; TRBD1 is a possible D gene (5 bases). The CDR3 length is 17 residues. CDR1 DFQATT and CDR2 SNEGSKA come from the germline V gene (reference sequence). The germline V and J ends were trimmed by 6 bases and 0 bases, with 21 bases remaining between them.

This clonotype was seen repeatedly, ten times or more. V gene TRBV20-1 combines with J gene TRBJ2-3; TRBD2 matches 9 bases. Trimming at V came to 2 bases and at J to 7 bases, leaving 7 bases not matched to a gene. This CDR3 is 14 amino acids long. Germline V gives CDR1 DFQATT, CDR2 SNEGSKA (reference sequence). CDR3 amino acids: CSARSSGATNTQYF. In DNA form, the CDR3 reads TGCAGTGCTAGATCTAGCGGGGCCACGAATACGCAGTATTTT.

In this sample, this clonotype turned up a few times. The chain combines TRBV10-3 with TRBJ1-6, with no clear D. Germline-derived CDR1 and CDR2 are ENHRY and SYGVKD. The CDR3 spans 18 residues. Trimming shortened V by 2 bases and J by 8 bases, and 22 bases separated the two germline ends. CDR3 loop: CAISETRGAGSWDSPLHF. The CDR3 DNA reads as TGTGCCATCAGTGAGACCCGCGGTGCGGGTAGCTGGGATTCACCCCTCCACTTT.

The chain has TRBV6-5 and TRBJ1-2, with no clear D. Germline values: CDR1 MNHEY, CDR2 SVGAGI. Trimming shortened V by 1 base and J by 8 bases, and 5 bases separated the two germline ends. The CDR3 is made up of 11 amino acids. The CDR3 sequence is CASSYLGGYTF. CDR3 in DNA: TGTGCCAGCAGTTACTTGGGGGGCTACACCTTC.

This clonotype occurred many times. The chain combines TRBV20-1 with TRBJ2-1, with D unclear. Trimming removed 2 bases at V and 4 bases at J, with 9 bases between. The CDR3 sequence is 13 residues long. Germline CDR1 DFQATT, CDR2 SNEGSKA (reference sequence). CDR3 nucleotide sequence: TGCAGTGCTAGATTAGGCTTGTACAATGAGCAGTTCTTC. Amino acid sequence: CSARLGLYNEQFF.

This clonotype was observed a handful of times. This chain uses TRBV10-3 with TRBJ1-1; no clear D. Germline CDR1 ENHRY, CDR2 SYGVKD. CDR3 length: 13 residues. The V gene lost 4 bases and the J gene lost 0 bases, with 6 bases spanning the gap. CDR3 protein: CAISADVNTEAFF. The CDR3 bases are TGTGCCATCAGTGCCGATGTGAACACTGAAGCTTTCTTT.

This clonotype was detected a few times. The J gene is TRBJ2-7, the V gene TRBV15; D is uncertain. The germline CDR1 and CDR2 sequences are LNHNV and YYDKDF (reference sequence). Trimming took off 0 bases at V and 4 bases at J, with 4 bases between the two ends. This CDR3 is built from 12 residues. The CDR3 DNA follows: TGTGCCACCAGCAGAGACCAGTACGAGCAGTACTTC. This translates into CATSRDQYEQYF.

The chain recombines TRBV6-2 or TRBV6-3 with TRBJ2-2; D gene ambiguous. The V gene's germline CDR1 is MNHEY and CDR2 SVGEGT. This CDR3 has 13 amino acids. With 2 bases removed from V and 6 bases from J, the gap between germline ends came to 7 bases. The CDR3 protein is CASSYGSAGELFF. The DNA for the CDR3 is TGTGCCAGCAGTTACGGGTCCGCCGGGGAGCTGTTTTTT.